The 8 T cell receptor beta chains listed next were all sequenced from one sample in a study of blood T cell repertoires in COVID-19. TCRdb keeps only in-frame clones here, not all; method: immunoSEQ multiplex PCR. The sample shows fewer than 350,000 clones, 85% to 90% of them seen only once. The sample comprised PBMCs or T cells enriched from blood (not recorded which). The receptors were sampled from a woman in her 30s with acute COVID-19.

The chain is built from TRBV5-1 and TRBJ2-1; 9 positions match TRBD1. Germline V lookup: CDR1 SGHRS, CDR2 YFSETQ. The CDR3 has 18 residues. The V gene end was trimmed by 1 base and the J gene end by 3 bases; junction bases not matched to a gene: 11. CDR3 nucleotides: TGCGCCAGCAGCTTGATCTGGACGGACAGGGGTTACTACAATGAGCAGTTCTTC. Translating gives CASSLIWTDRGYYNEQFF.

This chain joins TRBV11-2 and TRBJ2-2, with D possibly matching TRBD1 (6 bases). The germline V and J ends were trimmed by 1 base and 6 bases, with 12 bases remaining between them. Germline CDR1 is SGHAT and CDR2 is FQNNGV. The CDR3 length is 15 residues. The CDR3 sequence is CASSLATGHAGELFF. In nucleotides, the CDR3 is TGTGCCAGCAGCTTAGCAACAGGGCATGCCGGGGAGCTGTTTTTT.

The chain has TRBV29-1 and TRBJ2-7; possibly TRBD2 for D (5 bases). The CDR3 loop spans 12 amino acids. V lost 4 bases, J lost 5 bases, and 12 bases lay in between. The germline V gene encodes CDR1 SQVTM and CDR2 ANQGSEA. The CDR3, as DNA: TGCAGCGTTGTAGGTAGCGCCGACGAGCAGTACTTC. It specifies CSVVGSADEQYF.

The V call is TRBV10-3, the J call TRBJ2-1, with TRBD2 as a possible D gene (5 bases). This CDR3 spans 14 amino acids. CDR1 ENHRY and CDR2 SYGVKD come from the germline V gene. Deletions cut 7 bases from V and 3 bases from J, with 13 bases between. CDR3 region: CAITEREVYNEQFF. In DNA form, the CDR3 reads TGTGCCATCACTGAACGGGAAGTCTACAATGAGCAGTTCTTC.

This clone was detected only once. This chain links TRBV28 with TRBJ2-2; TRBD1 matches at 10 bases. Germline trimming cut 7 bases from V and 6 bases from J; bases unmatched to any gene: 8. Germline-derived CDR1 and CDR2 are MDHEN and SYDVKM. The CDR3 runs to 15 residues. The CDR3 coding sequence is TGTGCCAGCACCTCGGGACAGGGGATCCCCGGGGAGCTGTTTTTT. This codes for CASTSGQGIPGELFF.

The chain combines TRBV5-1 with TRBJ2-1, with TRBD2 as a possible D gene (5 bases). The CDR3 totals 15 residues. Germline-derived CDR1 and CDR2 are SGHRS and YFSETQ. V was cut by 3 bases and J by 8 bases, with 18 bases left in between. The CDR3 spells CASSSGSWDDDEQFF. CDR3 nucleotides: TGCGCCAGCAGCTCGGGGAGCTGGGATGATGATGAGCAGTTCTTC. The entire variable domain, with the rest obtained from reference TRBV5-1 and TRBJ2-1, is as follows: KAGVTQTPRYLIKTRGQQVTLSCSPISGHRSVSWYQQTPGQGLQFLFEYFSETQRNKGNFPGRFSGRQFSNSRSEMNVSTLELGDSALYLCASSSGSWDDDEQFFGPGTRLTVL.

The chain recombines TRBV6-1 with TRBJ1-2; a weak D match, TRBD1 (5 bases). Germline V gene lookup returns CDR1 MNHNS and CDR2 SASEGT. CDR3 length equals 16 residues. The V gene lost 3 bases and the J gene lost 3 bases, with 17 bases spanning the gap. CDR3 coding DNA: TGTGCCAGCAGTGACGAACCGGGGGGGGTTTACTATGGCTACACCTTC. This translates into CASSDEPGGVYYGYTF.

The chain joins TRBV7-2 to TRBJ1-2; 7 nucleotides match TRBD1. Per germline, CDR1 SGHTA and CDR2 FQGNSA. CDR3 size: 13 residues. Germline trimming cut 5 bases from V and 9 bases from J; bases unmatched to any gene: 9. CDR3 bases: TGTGCCAGCAGCCATGAGGACAGGCGGAGCTACACCTTC. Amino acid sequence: CASSHEDRRSYTF.